This T cell receptor beta chain derives from a study of graft-versus-host responses after intestinal transplantation. Remarks on this clone: Its antigen is not known.

This CDR3 spans 15 amino acids. The V and J ends lost 1 base and 3 bases, in that order; junction bases with no gene match: 2. Germline V gene lookup returns CDR1 KGHSH and CDR2 LQKENI. Libraries were prepared by immunoSEQ multiplex PCR; TCRdb keeps only in-frame clonotypes and omits some of them. The sample lists 90,000 to 120,000 clones, roughly 87% occurring once. The study's findings and limits: Ileal or blood samples showed some GvH clones first, and such clones were also found in recipient marrow.

The rearrangement uses TRBV18 and TRBJ1-4; 7 bases align to TRBD1. The TCR sequence derives from a human donor who was the organ donor for an intestinal transplant. The input for sequencing was unstimulated CD4+ T cells sorted from spleen or lymph node cells, taken before transplant. The CDR3 nucleotides are TGTGCCAGCTCACCACAAGGGGGCCCTAATGAAAAACTGTTTTTT. Its protein product is CASSPQGGPNEKLFF.